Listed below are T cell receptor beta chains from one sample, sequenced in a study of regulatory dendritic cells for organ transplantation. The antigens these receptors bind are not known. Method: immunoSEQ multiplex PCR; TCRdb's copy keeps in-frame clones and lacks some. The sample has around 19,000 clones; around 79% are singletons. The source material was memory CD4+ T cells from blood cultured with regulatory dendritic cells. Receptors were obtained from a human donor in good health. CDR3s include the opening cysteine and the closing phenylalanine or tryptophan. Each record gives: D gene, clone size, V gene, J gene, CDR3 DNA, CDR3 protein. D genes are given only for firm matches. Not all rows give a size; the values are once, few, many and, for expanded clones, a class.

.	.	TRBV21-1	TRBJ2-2	TGTGCCAGCACCACCCCCCAGTCGGGGAGGGACACCGGGGAGCTGTTTTTT	CASTTPQSGRDTGELFF
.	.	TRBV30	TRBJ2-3	TGTGCCTGGAGTGCCACAGGGTCAGATACGCAGTATTTT	CAWSATGSDTQYF
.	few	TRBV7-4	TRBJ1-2	TGTGCCAGCAGCTTAAGACAAGACGCACCTAACTATGGCTACACCTTC	CASSLRQDAPNYGYTF
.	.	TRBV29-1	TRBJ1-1	TGCAGCGGCTACAGGGAGAGGGGCACTGAAGCTTTCTTT	CSGYRERGTEAFF
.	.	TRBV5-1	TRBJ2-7	TGCGCCAGCAGCGGAACAGGGTCCTACGAGCAGTACTTC	CASSGTGSYEQYF
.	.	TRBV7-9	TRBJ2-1	TGTGCCAGCAGGTCCGCGGGACGAACCGGGCGTGAGCAGTTCTTC	CASRSAGRTGREQFF
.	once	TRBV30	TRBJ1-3	TGTGCGTCACAGGTTGCCTCTGGAAACACCATATATTTT	CASQVASGNTIYF
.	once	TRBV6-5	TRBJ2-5	TGTGCCAGCAGTTACTCAGGGTTCCCCGCACAAGAGACCCAGTACTTC	CASSYSGFPAQETQYF
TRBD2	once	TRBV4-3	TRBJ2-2	TGCGCCAGCAGCCCCGGACTAGCGGGGGGGGCCGGGGAGCTGTTTTTT	CASSPGLAGGAGELFF
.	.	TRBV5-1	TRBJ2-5	TGCGCCAGCAGCTTGAATGGGGGGGAGACCCAGTACTTC	CASSLNGGETQYF
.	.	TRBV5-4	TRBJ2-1	TGTGCCAGCAGCTCCAGGACCGGGGCCCAATACGAGCAGTTCTTC	CASSSRTGAQYEQFF
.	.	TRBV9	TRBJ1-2	TGTGCCAGCAGCCCGACAGCTAACTATGGCTACACCTTC	CASSPTANYGYTF
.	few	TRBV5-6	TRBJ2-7	TGTGCCAGCAGCTTGCGGACCGAGCAGTACTTC	CASSLRTEQYF
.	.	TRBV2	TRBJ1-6	TGTGCCAGCAAACGGCAGGGCGGCCCCCTCCACTTT	CASKRQGGPLHF
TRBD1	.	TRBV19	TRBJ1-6	TGTGCCAGTAGGGACAGGGGCTCCTATAATTCACCCCTCCACTTT	CASRDRGSYNSPLHF
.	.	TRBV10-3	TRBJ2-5	TGTGCCATCGGCCAGGGTCCACAAGAGACCCAGTACTTC	CAIGQGPQETQYF
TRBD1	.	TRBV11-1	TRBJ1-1	TGTGCCAGCAGCTTAGACAGGGGCACTGAAGCTTTCTTT	CASSLDRGTEAFF
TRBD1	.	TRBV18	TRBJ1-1	TGTGCCAGCTCAGGACAGGGGGGTGGTCGCACTGAAGCTTTCTTT	CASSGQGGGRTEAFF
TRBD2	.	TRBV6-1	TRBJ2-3	TGTGCCAGCAGTGAACTAGCGGGGAGCCCAGATACGCAGTATTTT	CASSELAGSPDTQYF
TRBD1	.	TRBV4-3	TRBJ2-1	TGCGCCAGCAGCCAAGGAGCCCGGACAGGGGGGTACAATGAGCAGTTCTTC	CASSQGARTGGYNEQFF
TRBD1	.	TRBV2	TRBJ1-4	TGTGCCAGCGGGGGACAGGGGTTTGAAAAACTGTTTTTT	CASGGQGFEKLFF
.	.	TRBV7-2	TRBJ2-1	TGTGCCAGCAGCTTTTTAACAGGTTACGGGGAGAATGAGCAGTTCTTC	CASSFLTGYGENEQFF
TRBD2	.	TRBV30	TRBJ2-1	TGTGCCTGGAGTGAGGGGACTAGCATCAATGAGCAGTTCTTC	CAWSEGTSINEQFF
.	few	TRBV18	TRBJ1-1	TGTGCCAGCTCACCCCGACAGGACACTGAAGCTTTCTTT	CASSPRQDTEAFF
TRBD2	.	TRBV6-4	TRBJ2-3	TGTGCCAGCTCCTTTAGCGGGGGGGCCACAGATACGCAGTATTTT	CASSFSGGATDTQYF
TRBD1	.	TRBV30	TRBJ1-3	TGTGCCTGGACCCGGGACAGGGGAAACACCATATATTTT	CAWTRDRGNTIYF
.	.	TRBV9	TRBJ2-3	TGTGCCAGCAGCGTTTCCAGGGGGGCCGCAGATACGCAGTATTTT	CASSVSRGAADTQYF
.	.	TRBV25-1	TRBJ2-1	TGTGCCAGCAGTTCGGCGGGGGCTGACTACAATGAGCAGTTCTTC	CASSSAGADYNEQFF
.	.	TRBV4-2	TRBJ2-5	TGTGCCAGCAGCCAAGATGGTAGGGCTACCCAAGAGACCCAGTACTTC	CASSQDGRATQETQYF
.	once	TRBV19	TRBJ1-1	TGTGCCAGTAGTTGGGGAGGCTTTACAGGTGTTGAAGCTTTCTTT	CASSWGGFTGVEAFF
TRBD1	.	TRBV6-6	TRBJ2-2	TGTGCCAGCAGTTACCGACAGGGGGACACCGGGGAGCTGTTTTTT	CASSYRQGDTGELFF
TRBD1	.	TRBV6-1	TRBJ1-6	TGTGCCAGCAATGACAGGGATGGGTCACCCCTCCACTTT	CASNDRDGSPLHF
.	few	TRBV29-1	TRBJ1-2	TGCAGCGTGGTGACAGGTTATGGCTACACCTTC	CSVVTGYGYTF
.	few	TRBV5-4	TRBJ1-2	TGTGCCAGCAGCCCCTCAAGAAACTATGGCTACACCTTC	CASSPSRNYGYTF
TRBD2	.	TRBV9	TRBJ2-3	TGTGCCAGCAGCGTAGGGCTAGCGGGAGGGAGAGATACGCAGTATTTT	CASSVGLAGGRDTQYF
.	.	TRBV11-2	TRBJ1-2	TGTGCCAGCAGCTTCAAGGGGGGAAACCGATATCTAAACTATGGCTACACCTTC	CASSFKGGNRYLNYGYTF
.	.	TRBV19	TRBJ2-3	TGTGCCGGCTTCGGGTCAACCAGCACAGATACGCAGTATTTT	CAGFGSTSTDTQYF
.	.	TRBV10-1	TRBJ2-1	TGCGCCAGCAGTGAGTCCAACCTGGAGGGAGTCAATGAGCAGTTCTTC	CASSESNLEGVNEQFF
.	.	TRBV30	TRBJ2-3	TGTGCCTGGGGGGGATGGCTGGCCCGAGGTGATACGCAGTATTTT	CAWGGWLARGDTQYF
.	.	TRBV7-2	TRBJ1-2	TGTGCCAGCAGCTTAGCGTCCAAGAATAACTATGGCTACACCTTC	CASSLASKNNYGYTF
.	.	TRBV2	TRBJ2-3	TGTGCCAGCGGAACCGGGGGCTTTAGCACAGATACGCAGTATTTT	CASGTGGFSTDTQYF
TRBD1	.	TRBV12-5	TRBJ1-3	TGTGCTAGTGGCGGGGACAGCCTTGGAAACACCATATATTTT	CASGGDSLGNTIYF
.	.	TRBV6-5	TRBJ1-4	TGTGCCAGCAGTTACGACCTCCGAGGAGAAAAACTGTTTTTT	CASSYDLRGEKLFF
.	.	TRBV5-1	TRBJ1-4	TGCGCCAGCAGCTTGAAGTTCAGGGTAAGAGCTAATGAAAAACTGTTTTTT	CASSLKFRVRANEKLFF
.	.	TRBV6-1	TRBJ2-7	TGTGCCAGCACGGATCGACCTCAGCACTACGAGCAGTACTTC	CASTDRPQHYEQYF
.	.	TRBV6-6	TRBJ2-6	TGTGCCAGCAGCCAAGACAGGTCTGGGGCCAACGTCCTGACTTTC	CASSQDRSGANVLTF
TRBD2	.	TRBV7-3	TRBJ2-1	TGTGCCAGCAGCCCGACCGGTGGGAGGGCCTTGAATGAGCAGTTCTTC	CASSPTGGRALNEQFF
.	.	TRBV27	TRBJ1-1	TGTGCCAGCAGCAGGGGCACTGAAGCTTTCTTT	CASSRGTEAFF
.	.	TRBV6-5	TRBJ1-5	TGTGCCAGCAGGGAATCGGGTTATCAGCCCCAGCATTTT	CASRESGYQPQHF
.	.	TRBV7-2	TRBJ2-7	TGTGCCAGCAGCTTAGAATACGGCTACGAGCAGTACTTC	CASSLEYGYEQYF
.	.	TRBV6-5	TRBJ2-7	TGTGCCAGCAGTTACCTAGGGGACTCCTACGAGCAGTACTTC	CASSYLGDSYEQYF
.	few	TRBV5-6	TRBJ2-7	TGTGCCAGCAGCTCGGTAGAGGACAGTTTCCGCCTGAACTACGAGCAGTACTTC	CASSSVEDSFRLNYEQYF
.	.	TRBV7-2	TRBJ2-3	TGTGCCAGCAGCCCGGGAGCAGATACGCAGTATTTT	CASSPGADTQYF